These T cell receptor beta chains were read from a single sample in a study of blood T cell repertoires in COVID-19. TCRdb's copy holds only in-frame clones and misses some; the assay was immunoSEQ multiplex PCR. The sample has 100,000 to 120,000 clones; 75% to 90% are singletons. The sample comprised peripheral blood. The origin of the receptors is a human donor in a cohort sampled during active COVID-19. CDR3s include the opening cysteine and the closing phenylalanine or tryptophan. D genes are given only for firm matches. Expanded clones are given a class, and other clones once, few, many or no size at all.

v_gene,d_gene,abundance,j_gene,CDR3aa,CDR3nt
TRBV5-1,.,.,TRBJ1-1,CASSLVGGPNTEAFF,TGCGCCAGCAGCTTGGTGGGGGGACCGAACACTGAAGCTTTCTTT
TRBV3-1/TRBV3-2,TRBD1,.,TRBJ1-4,CASSLPRDRGFEKLFF,TGTGCCAGCAGCTTACCCCGGGACAGGGGGTTTGAAAAACTGTTTTTT
TRBV24-1,.,once,TRBJ1-5,CATSEGSGNQPQHF,TGTGCCACCAGTGAGGGGAGTGGCAATCAGCCCCAGCATTTT
TRBV6-2/TRBV6-3,.,.,TRBJ2-5,CASSQTPRGETQYF,TGTGCCAGCAGTCAGACCCCCCGGGGGGAGACCCAGTACTTC
TRBV28,TRBD1,.,TRBJ1-5,CASSFTLRTGINQPQHF,TGTGCCAGCAGTTTCACCCTCCGGACAGGGATCAATCAGCCCCAGCATTTT
TRBV19,.,.,TRBJ1-4,CASSSRQNEKLFF,TGTGCCAGTAGTTCCCGACAGAATGAAAAACTGTTTTTT
TRBV11-3,TRBD2,.,TRBJ2-1,CASSLQRGLISYNEQFF,TGTGCCAGCAGCTTACAGCGGGGCTTAATCTCCTACAATGAGCAGTTCTTC
TRBV29-1,.,.,TRBJ1-5,CSVGTGVNQPQHF,TGCAGCGTTGGAACTGGAGTCAATCAGCCCCAGCATTTT
TRBV6-5,TRBD1,.,TRBJ1-2,CASRWGQLGGYTF,TGTGCCAGCAGGTGGGGACAGCTGGGGGGCTACACCTTC
TRBV11-3,.,.,TRBJ1-1,CASSLYSNTEAFF,TGTGCCAGCAGCTTGTATTCGAACACTGAAGCTTTCTTT
TRBV5-1,.,.,TRBJ2-5,CASSLDRADRGTQYF,TGCGCCAGCAGCTTGGATAGGGCAGACCGGGGGACCCAGTACTTC
TRBV10-3,TRBD2,.,TRBJ2-1,CAISRTSEEQFF,TGTGCCATCAGCCGGACTAGCGAGGAGCAGTTCTTC
TRBV28,.,.,TRBJ1-5,CASSFSSGFGSINQPQHF,TGTGCCAGCAGTTTCAGTTCCGGGTTCGGGTCCATTAATCAGCCCCAGCATTTT
TRBV11-2,.,few,TRBJ2-7,CASSLVGYSYEQYF,TGTGCCAGCAGCTTAGTGGGCTACTCCTACGAGCAGTACTTC
TRBV7-2,TRBD1,.,TRBJ1-1,CASSFRQGLTVNTEAFF,TGTGCCAGCAGCTTCCGACAGGGCCTAACCGTGAACACTGAAGCTTTCTTT
TRBV5-6,TRBD1,few,TRBJ1-2,CASSSGTASDGYTF,TGTGCCAGCAGCTCAGGGACAGCTAGCGATGGCTACACCTTC
TRBV7-9,.,.,TRBJ1-3,CASSSTPTPGGGNTIYF,TGTGCCAGCAGCTCTACCCCCACCCCAGGTGGGGGAAACACCATATATTTT
TRBV25-1,TRBD1,.,TRBJ1-2,CASSGSGGFGYTF,TGTGCCAGCAGTGGCTCAGGGGGTTTTGGCTACACCTTC
TRBV30,TRBD1,.,TRBJ1-5,CAWPTGGAGQPQHF,TGTGCCTGGCCGACAGGGGGCGCCGGACAGCCCCAGCATTTT
TRBV2,TRBD2,few,TRBJ2-1,CASRLPGLARNNEQFF,TGTGCCAGCAGACTACCGGGACTAGCGAGAAACAATGAGCAGTTCTTC
TRBV12-5,TRBD1,.,TRBJ2-7,CASGPRTGVYEQYF,TGTGCTAGTGGTCCTCGGACAGGGGTCTACGAGCAGTACTTC
TRBV3-1/TRBV3-2,TRBD2,.,TRBJ2-1,CASSVTGGRNEQFF,TGTGCCAGCAGCGTCACGGGGGGGAGGAATGAGCAGTTCTTC
TRBV11-2,TRBD1,.,TRBJ2-1,CASSSDRGPYEQFF,TGTGCCAGCAGCTCCGACAGGGGCCCGTATGAGCAGTTCTTC
TRBV19,.,.,TRBJ2-7,CASSHPRQGTIEQYF,TGTGCCAGTAGTCACCCCCGACAGGGGACTATTGAGCAGTACTTC
TRBV6-1,TRBD1,.,TRBJ2-1,CASSEDRTGVNNEQFF,TGTGCCAGCAGTGAAGACCGGACAGGGGTGAACAATGAGCAGTTCTTC
TRBV28,.,.,TRBJ1-2,CASSELTVNYGYTF,TGTGCCAGCAGTGAATTGACAGTTAACTATGGCTACACCTTC
TRBV9,TRBD1,few,TRBJ1-2,CASSLGDRENYGYTF,TGTGCCAGCAGCTTGGGGGACAGGGAGAACTATGGCTACACCTTC
TRBV15,.,.,TRBJ1-2,CATSRDSVYGYTF,TGTGCCACCAGCAGAGATTCGGTGTATGGCTACACCTTC
TRBV28,TRBD1,.,TRBJ2-5,CASSIPRQGAGETQYF,TGTGCCAGCAGTATACCCCGACAGGGGGCAGGAGAGACCCAGTACTTC
TRBV25-1,.,.,TRBJ1-4,CASRKTGPGSGEKLFF,TGTGCCAGCAGAAAAACAGGGCCAGGGTCGGGGGAAAAACTGTTTTTT
TRBV12-3/TRBV12-4,TRBD1,.,TRBJ1-2,CASSLTGSFGYTF,TGTGCCAGCAGTCTGACAGGGTCCTTTGGCTACACCTTC
TRBV4-1,.,.,TRBJ2-7,CASSQDAGAYEQYF,TGCGCCAGCAGCCAAGACGCAGGGGCCTACGAGCAGTACTTC
TRBV5-1,.,.,TRBJ2-3,CASSPGLTDSDTQYF,TGCGCCAGCAGCCCGGGACTTACTGACTCAGATACGCAGTATTTT
TRBV4-1,.,.,TRBJ2-6,CASSQVRFGSGANVLTF,TGCGCCAGCAGCCAAGTGCGTTTCGGGTCTGGGGCCAACGTCCTGACTTTC
TRBV7-2,.,few,TRBJ1-2,CASSLNRNANYGYTF,TGTGCCAGCAGCTTGAACAGGAATGCTAACTATGGCTACACCTTC
TRBV3-1/TRBV3-2,.,.,TRBJ1-4,CASSQAAGGGEKLFF,TGTGCCAGCAGCCAAGCGGCAGGCGGGGGGGAAAAACTGTTTTTT